One T cell receptor beta chain is described in this entry. Its antigen is currently unknown. The source of the sample is a study of cytomegalovirus exposure and HLA in healthy donors. Study-wide findings and caveats: Cytomegalovirus-associated status was assigned to 164 TCR beta chains. Across donors, most TCRs were seen rarely, yet some public ones were widespread. Cytomegalovirus status was reportedly diagnosed by the classifier with high sensitivity and specificity.

Using immunoSEQ multiplex PCR, the repertoire was profiled, and TCRdb retains in-frame clones only, with some absent. This table has some 100,000 clones, around 85% appearing once. The donors were members of the validation cohort comprising roughly 130 subjects, separate from the roughly 700-subject first cohort. The sequencing input was PBMCs. The TCR comes from a young man in good health and CMV-seropositive.

Here the CDR3 reads CATSPREGGQPQHF. Written as DNA, the CDR3 is TGTGCCACCAGCCCCCGAGAGGGCGGGCAGCCCCAGCATTTT. V gene TRBV15 combines with J gene TRBJ1-5; D is uncertain. Germline CDR1 LNHNV, CDR2 YYDKDF (reference sequence). The CDR3 runs to 14 residues. V shed 5 bases and J shed 7 bases, with 15 bases lying between them.